The T cell receptor beta chain described here comes from a study of T-cell memory formation after mild COVID-19. TCR alpha and TCR beta cDNA libraries with sample barcodes and UMIs came from 5'RACE using constant-segment primers. TCRdb re-analysed the 5' RACE reads in MiXCR, keeping a single row per CDR3 protein. This sample carries about 140,000 distinct CDR3 sequences, approximately 6% of them seen once, and the ten largest clones take approximately 2.1%. This clonotype was counted between two and nine times. This CDR3 has 16 residues. The trim removed 3 bases at V and 0 bases at J, leaving 5 bases unmatched. Germline values: CDR1 MNHEY, CDR2 SVGEGT.

This chain uses TRBV6-2 or TRBV6-3 with TRBJ2-1; TRBD2 agrees at 7 bases. The clonotype comes from an adult woman who had mild COVID-19 (a few samples of this study predate the infection). Cell type and time point are not known. The sequenced sample consisted of PBMCs or a T cell subset sorted from them (not recorded which). The CDR3 DNA sequence: TGTGCCAGCAGTTATCTGCGGGGGAACTCCTACAATGAGCAGTTCTTC. Protein product: CASSYLRGNSYNEQFF.